This note documents a single T cell receptor (beta chain) sequence. This CDR3 spans 13 amino acids. Germline lookup yields CDR1 SQVTM and CDR2 ANQGSEA. Trimming removed 4 bases at V and 1 base at J, with 10 bases between. These data belong to a study of beta chain features in type 1 diabetes. Study as a whole: All samples together contributed 107,917,701 sorted cells for examination.

Sorted populations all exceeded 95% purity. The isolated RNA, all of it, was reverse transcribed, so expressed TCRB transcripts were what got sequenced. The assay was immunoSEQ multiplex PCR, and TCRdb's table has in-frame clones only and misses some. Of a few hundred thousand clones in the sample, roughly 15% are singletons; the top ten hold about 0.018%. The V call is TRBV29-1, the J call TRBJ1-1; weak D call: TRBD1 (5 bases). The receptor comes from a woman younger than 30 in good health. The sample comprised naive CD4+ T cells from blood. For the CDR3, the DNA is TGCAGCGTTGGCTCAGGGCGGAACACTGAAGCTTTCTTT. The encoded protein is CSVGSGRNTEAFF.